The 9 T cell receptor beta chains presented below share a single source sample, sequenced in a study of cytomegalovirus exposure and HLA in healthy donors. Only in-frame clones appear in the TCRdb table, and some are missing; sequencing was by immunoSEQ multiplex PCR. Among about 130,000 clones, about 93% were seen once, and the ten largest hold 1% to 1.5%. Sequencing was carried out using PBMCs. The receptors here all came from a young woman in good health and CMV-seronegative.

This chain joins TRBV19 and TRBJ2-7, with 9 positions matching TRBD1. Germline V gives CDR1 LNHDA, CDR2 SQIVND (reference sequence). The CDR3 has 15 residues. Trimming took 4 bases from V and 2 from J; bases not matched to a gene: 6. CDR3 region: CASSKRTGEAYEQYF. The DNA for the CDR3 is TGTGCCAGTAGTAAACGGACAGGGGAGGCCTACGAGCAGTACTTC.

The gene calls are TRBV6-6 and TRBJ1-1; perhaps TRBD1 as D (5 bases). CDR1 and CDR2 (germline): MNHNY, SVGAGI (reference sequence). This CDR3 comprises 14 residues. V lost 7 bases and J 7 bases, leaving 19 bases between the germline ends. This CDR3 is CASTLGQGEGEAFF. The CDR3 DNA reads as TGTGCCAGCACCCTGGGTCAAGGGGAAGGTGAAGCTTTCTTT.

CDR3 protein: CASGVTQDNSYEQYF. The CDR3 DNA is TGTGCCAGTGGAGTTACCCAGGACAACTCCTACGAGCAGTACTTC. The chain carries TRBV27 and TRBJ2-7; D might be TRBD1 (5 bases). The CDR3 runs 15 residues. Germline CDR1 is MNHEY and CDR2 is SMNVEV (reference sequence). V was cut by 9 bases and J by 0 bases, with 18 bases left in between.

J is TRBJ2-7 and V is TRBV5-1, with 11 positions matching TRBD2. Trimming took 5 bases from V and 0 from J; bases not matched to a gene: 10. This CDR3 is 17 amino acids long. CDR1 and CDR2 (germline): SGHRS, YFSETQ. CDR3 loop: CASRPSGRIQSSYEQYF. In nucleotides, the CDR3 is TGCGCCAGCAGGCCTAGCGGGAGGATACAAAGCTCCTACGAGCAGTACTTC.

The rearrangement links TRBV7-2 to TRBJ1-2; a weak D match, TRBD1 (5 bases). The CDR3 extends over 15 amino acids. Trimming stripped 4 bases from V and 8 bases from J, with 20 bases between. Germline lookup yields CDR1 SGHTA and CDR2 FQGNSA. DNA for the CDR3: TGTGCCAGCAGCTCCTACACCCGGGACTCTGGGGGCTACACCTTC. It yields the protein CASSSYTRDSGGYTF.

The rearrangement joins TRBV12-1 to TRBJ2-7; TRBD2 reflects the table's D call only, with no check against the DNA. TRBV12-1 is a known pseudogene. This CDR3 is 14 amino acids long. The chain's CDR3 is CASSLSGSSYEQYF. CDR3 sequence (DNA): TGTGCCAGCAGCTTGAGTGGGAGTTCCTACGAGCAGTACTTC.

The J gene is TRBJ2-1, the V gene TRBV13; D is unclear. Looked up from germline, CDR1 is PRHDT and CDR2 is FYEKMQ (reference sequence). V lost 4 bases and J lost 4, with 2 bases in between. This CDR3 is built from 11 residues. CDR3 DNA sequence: TGTGCCAGCAGCTCGTACAATGAGCAGTTCTTC. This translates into CASSSYNEQFF. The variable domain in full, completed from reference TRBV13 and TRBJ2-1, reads AAGVIQSPRHLIKEKRETATLKCYPIPRHDTVYWYQQGPGQDPQFLISFYEKMQSDKGSIPDRFSAQQFSDYHSELNMSSLELGDSALYFCASSSYNEQFFGPGTRLTVL.

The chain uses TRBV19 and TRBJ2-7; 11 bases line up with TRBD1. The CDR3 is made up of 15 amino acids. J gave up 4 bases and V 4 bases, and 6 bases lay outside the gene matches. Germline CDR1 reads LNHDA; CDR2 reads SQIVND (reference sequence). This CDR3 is CASSKSGTGGYEQYF. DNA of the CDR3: TGTGCCAGTAGTAAATCCGGGACAGGGGGATACGAGCAGTACTTC.

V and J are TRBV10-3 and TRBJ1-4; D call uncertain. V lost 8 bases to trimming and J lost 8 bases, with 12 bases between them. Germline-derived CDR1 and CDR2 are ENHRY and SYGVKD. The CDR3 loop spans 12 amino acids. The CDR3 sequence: CAIGGFGEKLFF. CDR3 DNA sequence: TGTGCCATCGGAGGCTTTGGCGAAAAACTGTTTTTT.